Listed here is a single T cell receptor (beta chain). This record belongs to a study of blood T cells in healthy people across ages. Each of the donors had around 10 milliliters of peripheral blood drawn into EDTA-treated Vacutainer tubes. Germline CDR1 reads SGHDN; CDR2 reads FVKESK. This CDR3 comprises 14 residues. Trimming took 0 bases from V and 3 from J; bases not matched to a gene: 1. A sample-barcoded 5' primer and a J-beta primer mix were used in a second PCR of about 6 to 11 cycles. From the 5' RACE reads, TCRdb called clonotypes with MiXCR, one entry per CDR3 protein. Seen here are roughly 1,700,000 distinct CDR3 sequences, roughly 30% observed once, and the top ten hold roughly 8.2%.

The V gene is TRBV14, the J gene TRBJ2-5, with 7 bases fitting TRBD2. Specimen: blood. The source of this sequence is a woman aged 25 to 39 in good health. This CDR3 reads CASSQESGKETQYF. The CDR3 nucleotides are TGTGCCAGCAGCCAAGAAAGCGGGAAAGAGACCCAGTACTTC.